One sample yielded the 30 T cell receptor beta chains listed below, sequenced in a study of T-cell reconstitution after alpha-beta-depleted transplantation in children. A library of TCRbeta sequences, prepared with unique molecular identifiers, was generated. In TCRdb, the PCR reads were re-called with MiXCR into one record per CDR3 protein. This sample has over 200,000 distinct CDR3 sequences, with approximately 15% found just once. Material: PBMCs, mostly from graft donor cells, obtained 360 days after TCRalphabeta/CD19-depleted stem cell transplant. These receptors all come from a male patient aged 2 to 9 who had a stem cell transplant for acute lymphoblastic leukemia, so the T cells may come from the graft donor.

The rearrangement uses TRBV4-3 and TRBJ2-1; D possibly corresponds to TRBD2 (6 bases). Trimming removed 0 bases from V and 10 bases from J, with 10 bases in between. Germline assignment: CDR1 LGHNA and CDR2 YSLEER. The CDR3 covers 13 residues. CDR3 in amino acids: CASSQDWRGEQFF. As DNA, the CDR3 is TGCGCCAGCAGCCAAGATTGGAGGGGCGAGCAGTTCTTC.

This clonotype turned up a few times. DNA of the CDR3: TGTGCCAGCTCACCCACTCAACAGGGATCCGGGGAGCTGTTTTTT. It specifies CASSPTQQGSGELFF. V and J are TRBV18 and TRBJ2-2; tentative D call: TRBD1 (6 bases). The germline V gene encodes CDR1 KGHSH and CDR2 LQKENI. This CDR3 has 15 amino acids. V was shortened by 3 bases and J by 6 bases, with 14 bases between the two germline ends.

The sample holds a few counts of this clonotype. This sequence joins TRBV30 and TRBJ2-5; D unclear. CDR3 length: 11 residues. V was cut by 0 bases and J by 5 bases, with 4 bases left in between. In germline, CDR1 is GTSNPN, CDR2 SVGIG (reference sequence). CDR3 nucleotide sequence: TGTGCCTGGAGTGTTGGCGAGACCCAGTACTTC. Protein sequence: CAWSVGETQYF.

This clonotype has only a few counts. The CDR3 region has the DNA TGTGCCAGCAGCCTCCGGCCGGGAGGGGGGTACGAGCAGTACTTC. Protein sequence: CASSLRPGGGYEQYF. V gene TRBV7-6 combines with J gene TRBJ2-7; 8 positions agree with TRBD2. The CDR3 spans 15 residues. CDR1 is SGHVS, CDR2 FNYEAQ, per germline. J was trimmed by 4 bases and V by 5 bases; bases with no gene match: 10.

V is TRBV11-2 and J is TRBJ1-3; no reliable D call. The germline CDR1 and CDR2 sequences are SGHAT and FQNNGV. V dropped 0 bases and J dropped 8 bases, with 11 bases sitting between them. This CDR3 spans 14 amino acids. The chain's CDR3 is CASSLDRIGDTIYF. CDR3 bases: TGTGCCAGCAGCTTAGACCGGATCGGGGACACCATATATTTT.

The rearrangement joins TRBV5-6 to TRBJ1-6; perhaps TRBD1 as D (6 bases). Trimming removed 0 bases from V and 7 bases from J, with 11 bases in between. Germline loops: CDR1 SGHDT, CDR2 YYEEEE. CDR3 length: 15 amino acids. The CDR3, as DNA: TGTGCCAGCAGCTTGGGCAGGGGCCCGAATTCACCCCTCCACTTT. Protein product: CASSLGRGPNSPLHF.

The rearrangement links TRBV2 to TRBJ2-2; D possibly corresponds to TRBD2 (6 bases). From germline, CDR1 is SNHLY and CDR2 FYNNEI. The V end was cut by 2 bases, the J end by 4 bases, with 17 bases between. This CDR3 has 17 amino acids. The CDR3 DNA sequence: TGTGCCAGCAGTGAAACGCGGGGAGGTTCGGGCACCGGGGAGCTGTTTTTT. Protein product: CASSETRGGSGTGELFF.

The chain recombines TRBV7-7 with TRBJ2-2; maybe TRBD2 (6 bases). V was trimmed by 2 bases and J by 6 bases, leaving 13 bases between them. CDR3 length: 15 amino acids. Germline CDR1 SSHAT, CDR2 FNYEAQ (reference sequence). CDR3 nucleotide sequence: TGTGCCAGCAGCTTATTTCGGTCGGGGGCCGGGGAGCTGTTTTTT. Protein product: CASSLFRSGAGELFF.

This clonotype was counted ten times or more. This chain joins TRBV5-6 and TRBJ2-2; 10 nucleotides agree with TRBD2. CDR3 size: 18 residues. Trimming took 0 bases from V and 0 from J; bases not matched to a gene: 5. The germline gives CDR1 SGHDT, CDR2 YYEEEE. The CDR3 bases are TGTGCCAGCAGCTTGGGGCTAGCGGGGGTCGCGAACACCGGGGAGCTGTTTTTT. Translating gives CASSLGLAGVANTGELFF. Using reference TRBV5-6 and TRBJ2-2 for the parts outside the CDR3, the full variable domain is DAGVTQSPTHLIKTRGQQVTLRCSPKSGHDTVSWYQQALGQGPQFIFQYYEEEERQRGNFPDRFSGHQFPNYSSELNVNALLLGDSALYLCASSLGLAGVANTGELFFGEGSRLTVL.

V usage is TRBV28 and J usage is TRBJ2-7; D might be TRBD1 (6 bases). CDR1 and CDR2 (germline): MDHEN, SYDVKM. The CDR3 loop spans 14 amino acids. Trimming removed 5 bases at V and 5 bases at J, with 16 bases between. The CDR3 sequence: CASSPTGRGHEQYF. The CDR3 DNA reads as TGTGCCAGCAGTCCCACCGGCAGGGGCCACGAGCAGTACTTC.

The chain links TRBV5-1 to TRBJ1-1; D perhaps matches TRBD1 (5 bases). The CDR3 is 14 residues long. V was cut by 0 bases and J by 10 bases, with 16 bases left in between. CDR1 is SGHRS and CDR2 is YFSETQ in the germline V gene. CDR3 sequence: CASSLVQGSGGAFF. CDR3 nucleotides: TGCGCCAGCAGCTTGGTTCAGGGAAGTGGTGGAGCTTTCTTT.

This clonotype appeared a few times. V is TRBV12-3 or TRBV12-4 and J is TRBJ1-2; 7 nucleotides agree with TRBD1. The CDR3 length is 13 residues. Trimming cost V 6 bases and J 4 bases; bases outside gene matches: 5. CDR3 sequence (DNA): TGTGCCAGCAGCCACAGGGGCCGCTATGGCTACACCTTC. Residues: CASSHRGRYGYTF.

The genes are TRBV28 and TRBJ2-7, with D possibly matching TRBD2 (6 bases). Germline V lookup: CDR1 MDHEN, CDR2 SYDVKM. The ends were cut back, 7 bases at V and 1 base at J, with 17 bases in the middle. This CDR3 spans 15 amino acids. CDR3 sequence reads: CASTSPYGGSYEQYF. CDR3 nucleotides: TGTGCCAGCACCTCCCCGTACGGGGGTTCCTACGAGCAGTACTTC. The whole variable domain, remainder taken from reference TRBV28 and TRBJ2-7, is DVKVTQSSRYLVKRTGEKVFLECVQDMDHENMFWYRQDPGLGLRLIYFSYDVKMKEKGDIPEGYSVSREKKERFSLILESASTNQTSMYLCASTSPYGGSYEQYFGPGTRLTVT.

The chain has TRBV18 and TRBJ2-4, with 8 bases matching TRBD1. Germline V CDR1 and CDR2: KGHSH, LQKENI. This CDR3 comprises 14 residues. V dropped 3 bases and J dropped 7; count of bases not matched to a gene: 5. CDR3 DNA sequence: TGTGCCAGCTCACCGCCAGGGGGCGTGAACATTCAGTACTTC. Its protein is CASSPPGGVNIQYF. Looking up the rest from reference TRBV18 and TRBJ2-4 gives the full variable domain: NAGVMQNPRHLVRRRGQEARLRCSPMKGHSHVYWYRQLPEEGLKFMVYLQKENIIDESGMPKERFSAEFPKEGPSILRIQQVVRGDSAAYFCASSPPGGVNIQYFGAGTRLSVL.

This clonotype was found a few times. This sequence joins TRBV12-3 or TRBV12-4 and TRBJ2-6, with D possibly being TRBD1 (5 bases). The CDR3 loop spans 19 amino acids. With 3 bases removed from V and 0 bases from J, the gap between germline ends came to 18 bases. CDR3 bases: TGTGCCAGCAGTTTCAGGTTCGTTGACAGCAGCTCTGGGGCCAACGTCCTGACTTTC. Its translation: CASSFRFVDSSSGANVLTF.

Many counts were recorded for this clonotype. This chain uses TRBV5-1 with TRBJ1-4; 7 bases line up with TRBD1. This CDR3 has 16 residues. Trimming cost V 4 bases and J 8 bases; bases outside gene matches: 14. Germline CDR1 and CDR2: SGHRS and YFSETQ. CDR3 DNA: TGCGCCAGCAGCCCGGAAACTACAGGGGTTTGGGAAAAACTGTTTTTT. Translated, it gives CASSPETTGVWEKLFF.

The gene calls are TRBV28 and TRBJ2-4; D might be TRBD1 (7 bases). In germline, CDR1 is MDHEN, CDR2 SYDVKM. CDR3 size: 18 residues. The V end lost 6 bases, the J end lost 7 bases, and 28 bases lay between the germline ends. This CDR3 reads CASSPGGRGASSGNIQYF. The CDR3 DNA reads as TGTGCCAGCAGCCCCGGGGGCAGGGGGGCGTCTTCGGGCAACATTCAGTACTTC.

This clonotype has more than one count but fewer than ten. The gene calls are TRBV6-2 or TRBV6-3 and TRBJ2-2; D remains ambiguous. Germline loops: CDR1 MNHEY, CDR2 SVGEGT. This CDR3 has 13 amino acids. The germline V and J ends were trimmed by 6 bases and 6 bases, with 11 bases remaining between them. The CDR3 DNA follows: TGTGCCAGCAGCACTCAGAGTCCCGGGGAGCTGTTTTTT. It codes for CASSTQSPGELFF.

The sample holds a few counts of this clonotype. J is TRBJ2-2 and V is TRBV7-2, with D uncertain. Germline V gives CDR1 SGHTA, CDR2 FQGNSA. Trimming took off 9 bases at V and 6 bases at J, with 5 bases between the two ends. The CDR3 runs 10 residues. CDR3 bases: TGTGCCAGGGGCTCCGGGGAGCTGTTTTTT. Amino acid sequence: CARGSGELFF.

This clonotype occurred a few times. The V and J genes are TRBV10-3 and TRBJ2-1; TRBD2 matches at 9 bases. This CDR3 is built from 13 residues. The junction had 1 base not matched to a gene; V was cut back by 0 bases and J by 10 bases. Germline V gene sequence: CDR1 ENHRY, CDR2 SYGVKD. DNA for the CDR3: TGTGCCATCAGTGAGTCGACTAGCGGAGAGCAGTTCTTC. It codes for CAISESTSGEQFF.

A few counts support this clonotype. This sequence joins TRBV19 and TRBJ2-4; no firm D call. Between the trimmed V and J ends, which lost 3 bases and 6 bases, there was a span of 6 bases. The length of the CDR3 is 12 residues. Germline V gene data show CDR1 as LNHDA and CDR2 as SQIVND (reference sequence). CDR3 bases: TGTGCCAGTAGTATGGAAAGAAACATTCAGTACTTC. Its protein product is CASSMERNIQYF.

The table lists this clonotype with a few counts. This chain connects TRBV3-1 to TRBJ1-1; perhaps TRBD1 as D (5 bases). Germline V lookup: CDR1 LGHDT, CDR2 YNNKEL (reference sequence). The V end lost 0 bases, the J end lost 11 bases, and 16 bases lay between the germline ends. This CDR3 is built from 14 residues. CDR3 in amino acids: CASSQDLQGFVAFF. For the CDR3, the DNA is TGTGCCAGCAGCCAAGATCTGCAGGGATTTGTTGCTTTCTTT.

The rearrangement joins TRBV20-1 to TRBJ2-5; 9 nucleotides align to TRBD2. The germline CDR1 and CDR2 sequences are DFQATT and SNEGSKA (reference sequence). The CDR3 length is 16 residues. V shed 6 bases and J 5 bases; nucleotides not matched to a gene: 16. CDR3 region: CSALPGRGGALETQYF. DNA of the CDR3: TGCAGTGCCCTACCAGGACGCGGGGGGGCCCTCGAGACCCAGTACTTC.

This clonotype has a handful of counts. This sequence joins TRBV4-2 and TRBJ2-7, with D unclear. With 3 bases removed from V and 5 bases from J, the gap between germline ends came to 17 bases. CDR1 and CDR2 from the germline V gene are LGHNA and YNFKEQ. The CDR3 contains 15 residues. The CDR3 nucleotides read TGTGCCAGCAGCCAGTTTCTGGGCCCAGTAAACGAGCAGTACTTC. Protein: CASSQFLGPVNEQYF.

This clonotype was seen a handful of times. V gene TRBV12-3 or TRBV12-4 combines with J gene TRBJ2-2; 13 bases align to TRBD2. The V gene end was trimmed by 6 bases and the J gene end by 5 bases; junction bases not matched to a gene: 9. The CDR3 length is 17 residues. CDR3 nucleotides: TGTGCCAGCAGGCTGGGACTAGCGGGGCTTCGAACCGGGGAGCTGTTTTTT. This codes for CASRLGLAGLRTGELFF.

This clonotype was picked up a small number of times. The V call is TRBV27, the J call TRBJ2-3; D possibly corresponds to TRBD1 (6 bases). V lost 5 bases, J lost 2 bases, and 14 bases lay in between. Germline V gene data show CDR1 as MNHEY and CDR2 as SMNVEV (reference sequence). There are 15 residues in the CDR3. CDR3 bases: TGTGCCAGCAGTAAAGAACAGGGCCACACAGATACGCAGTATTTT. Its translation is CASSKEQGHTDTQYF.

This sequence joins TRBV12-3 or TRBV12-4 and TRBJ2-3; the D call may be TRBD1 or TRBD2 (5 bases each). The V end lost 6 bases, the J end lost 0 bases, and 10 bases lay between the germline ends. CDR3 size: 14 residues. The CDR3 reads CASSVGTSTDTQYF. The CDR3 coding sequence is TGTGCCAGCAGCGTCGGGACGAGCACAGATACGCAGTATTTT.

This clonotype appeared a few times. The CDR3 loop reads CASSLAPQGEQYF. The CDR3 DNA sequence: TGTGCCAGCAGCTTAGCCCCTCAGGGTGAGCAGTACTTC. The chain combines TRBV7-9 with TRBJ2-7, with a possible D match to TRBD1 (5 bases). The CDR3 runs 13 residues. V lost 0 bases to trimming and J lost 7 bases, with 10 bases between them. Germline V CDR1 and CDR2: SEHNR, FQNEAQ (reference sequence).

This clonotype was seen only a few times. The V and J genes are TRBV5-1 and TRBJ1-1; 7 bases map to TRBD1. The V gene's germline CDR1 is SGHRS and CDR2 YFSETQ. The V segment lost 0 bases and the J segment 5 bases; nucleotides outside the gene matches: 7. The CDR3 is 15 amino acids. DNA for the CDR3: TGCGCCAGCAGCTTGGTACAGGGGAGGGGGACTGAAGCTTTCTTT. This codes for CASSLVQGRGTEAFF.

This clonotype was found a few times. V and J are TRBV29-1 and TRBJ2-3; maybe TRBD2 (5 bases). This CDR3 has 13 residues. V dropped 4 bases and J dropped 2 bases, with 10 bases sitting between them. Germline CDR1 and CDR2: SQVTM and ANQGSEA. CDR3 coding DNA: TGCAGCGTTGGGACTCGAAACACAGATACGCAGTATTTT. It encodes CSVGTRNTDTQYF.